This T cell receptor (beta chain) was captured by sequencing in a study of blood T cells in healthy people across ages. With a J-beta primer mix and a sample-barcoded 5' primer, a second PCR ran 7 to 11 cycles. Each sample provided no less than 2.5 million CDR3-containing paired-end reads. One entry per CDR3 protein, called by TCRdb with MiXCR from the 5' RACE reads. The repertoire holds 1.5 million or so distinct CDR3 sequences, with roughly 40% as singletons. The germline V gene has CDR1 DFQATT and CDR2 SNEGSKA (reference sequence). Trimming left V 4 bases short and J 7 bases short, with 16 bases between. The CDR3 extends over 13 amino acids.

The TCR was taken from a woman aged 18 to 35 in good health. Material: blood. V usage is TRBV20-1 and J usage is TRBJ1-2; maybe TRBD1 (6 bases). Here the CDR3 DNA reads TGCAGTGCTATGACAGGAAATTTAGCTGGCTACACCTTC. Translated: CSAMTGNLAGYTF.